This T cell receptor beta chain appears in the sequencing data of a study of T cell responses to AZD1222 COVID-19 vaccine. In regard to this clone: Its target is not known.

The study's findings and limits: Seropositive AZD1222 recipients at baseline numbered only five or six. After the peak T cell response, and only then, were repertoires sampled. The donor group comprised mostly white British people and more females; the analysis possibly underestimated clonal diversity.

In germline, CDR1 is LGHDT, CDR2 YNNKEL (reference sequence). Trimming cost V 0 bases and J 11 bases, with 5 bases left between them. The CDR3 consists of 12 residues. Produced via immunoSEQ multiplex PCR; TCRdb's table is partial and in-frame only. Found here are 150,000 to 200,000 clones, around 94% of them singletons; the top ten hold approximately 4%. The receptor's source is an adult who received the MenACWY meningococcal vaccine as a control. The rearrangement uses TRBV3-1 (or the pseudogene TRBV3-2) and TRBJ1-6; D unresolved. The sample consisted of peripheral blood, taken 28 days after the second dose of the MenACWY control vaccine. CDR3 DNA: TGTGCCAGCAGCCAAGACGGGCCACCCCTCCACTTT. As protein: CASSQDGPPLHF.